Listed here are 17 T cell receptor beta chains from one sample, sequenced in a study of shared clonotypes between healthy human individuals. Profiling relied on immunoSEQ multiplex PCR, and the TCRdb table lists in-frame clones only, not all of them. The sample yields approximately 1.9 million clones, just over 90% seen once. Naive CD8 cells lacked CD45RO and underwent positive selection for CCR7, leaving out terminally differentiated effector memory CD45RA+ cells. Sequenced: naive CD8+ T cells from PBMCs. The receptor set was obtained from a man in his late teens or twenties in good health. Some clones in this sample may be carry-over from other donors' samples.

Details on this clone: Other DNA sequences in the same sample also yield this CDR3. This rearrangement joins TRBV6-6 to TRBJ2-7, with 8 nucleotides matching TRBD2. With V trimmed by 0 bases and J by 3 bases, 4 bases remained unmatched. From germline, CDR1 is MNHNY and CDR2 SVGAGI (reference sequence). CDR3 length: 15 residues. This chain's CDR3 is CASSYSSGSDYEQYF. The CDR3 DNA is TGTGCCAGCAGTTACTCGAGCGGGAGTGACTACGAGCAGTACTTC.

The V call is TRBV4-3, the J call TRBJ2-2; D possibly corresponds to TRBD1 (5 bases). This CDR3 has 19 amino acids. V lost 1 base, J lost 8 bases, and 26 bases lay in between. From germline, CDR1 is LGHNA and CDR2 YSLEER. CDR3: CASSQADLGQTLGWGELFF. The CDR3 DNA sequence: TGCGCCAGCAGCCAAGCGGACCTGGGGCAGACACTGGGTTGGGGGGAGCTGTTTTTT.

This chain joins TRBV28 and TRBJ2-7; D is uncertain. The germline V gene has CDR1 MDHEN and CDR2 SYDVKM. The CDR3 is 14 residues long. Trimming left V 2 bases short and J 4 bases short, with 12 bases between. CDR3 bases: TGTGCCAGCAGTTTAGGCAATAGGGTTTACGAGCAGTACTTC. Translating it yields CASSLGNRVYEQYF.

This chain connects TRBV9 to TRBJ1-4; D gene uncertain. The germline V gene has CDR1 SGDLS and CDR2 YYNGEE. Trimming left V 0 bases short and J 13 bases short, with 10 bases between. CDR3 length: 12 residues. In DNA form, the CDR3 reads TGTGCCAGCAGCGTAGAAGGCAGCCTACTGTTTTTT. It yields the protein CASSVEGSLLFF.

The rearrangement uses TRBV5-1 and TRBJ1-3; D not resolved. The length of the CDR3 is 16 residues. Germline values: CDR1 SGHRS, CDR2 YFSETQ. The ends were cut back, 0 bases at V and 0 bases at J, with 10 bases in the middle. In DNA, the CDR3 is TGCGCCAGCAGCTTGGCCGTACTGGTCTCTGGAAACACCATATATTTT. Translation: CASSLAVLVSGNTIYF.

The table lists this clone with a count of one. This chain connects TRBV7-2 to TRBJ2-7; possible D gene TRBD2, 5 bases. The CDR3 extends over 17 amino acids. Per germline, CDR1 SGHTA and CDR2 FQGNSA. V lost 0 bases to trimming and J lost 1 base, with 16 bases between them. The CDR3: CASSLALGVERSYEQYF. CDR3 nucleotides: TGTGCCAGCAGCTTAGCCCTCGGGGTTGAAAGATCCTACGAGCAGTACTTC.

The chain's CDR3 is CATSRTRPVAYNEQFF. For the CDR3, the DNA is TGTGCCACCAGCCGTACTAGACCGGTTGCCTACAATGAGCAGTTCTTC. This chain connects TRBV15 to TRBJ2-1; D may be TRBD2 (5 bases). The CDR3 extends over 16 amino acids. CDR1 is LNHNV and CDR2 is YYDKDF in the germline V gene (reference sequence). V lost 5 bases and J lost 2, with 16 bases in between. The entire variable domain, with the rest obtained from reference TRBV15 and TRBJ2-1, is as follows: DAMVIQNPRYQVTQFGKPVTLSCSQTLNHNVMYWYQQKSSQAPKLLFHYYDKDFNNEADTPDNFQSRRPNTSFCFLDIRSPGLGDTAMYLCATSRTRPVAYNEQFFGPGTRLTVL.

The rearrangement uses TRBV9 and TRBJ1-1; possible D gene TRBD1, 6 bases. CDR3 size: 13 residues. The germline V and J ends were trimmed by 0 bases and 7 bases, with 10 bases remaining between them. The germline gives CDR1 SGDLS, CDR2 YYNGEE. The CDR3 here is CASSVAGTSEAFF. In nucleotides, the CDR3 is TGTGCCAGCAGCGTAGCCGGGACAAGTGAAGCTTTCTTT.

This clone has only one observation. The rearrangement links TRBV15 to TRBJ2-7; a possible D gene is TRBD1 (6 bases). Deletions cut 8 bases from V and 4 bases from J, with 15 bases between. Germline V gene lookup returns CDR1 LNHNV and CDR2 YYDKDF (reference sequence). The CDR3 totals 13 residues. This chain's CDR3 is CATFSGDGYEQYF. Here the CDR3 DNA reads TGTGCCACCTTTTCAGGGGATGGGTACGAGCAGTACTTC. Together with reference TRBV15 and TRBJ2-7, the CDR3 gives the full variable domain: DAMVIQNPRYQVTQFGKPVTLSCSQTLNHNVMYWYQQKSSQAPKLLFHYYDKDFNNEADTPDNFQSRRPNTSFCFLDIRSPGLGDTAMYLCATFSGDGYEQYFGPGTRLTVT.

The chain couples TRBV23-1 to TRBJ2-2; 7 bases match TRBD2. TRBV23-1 is designated an ORF whose function remains uncertain. This CDR3 has 15 amino acids. With 8 bases clipped from V and 4 bases from J, the junction kept 10 bases outside the gene matches. The DNA of the CDR3 is TGCGCCAGCCGTCGGGGGGTGAAAGCCACCGGGGAGCTGTTTTTT. This codes for CASRRGVKATGELFF.

As for this clone: Other DNA sequences in this sample translate to the same CDR3. The V call is TRBV6-5, the J call TRBJ1-2; 7 bases align to TRBD1. Germline lookup yields CDR1 MNHEY and CDR2 SVGAGI. J gave up 8 bases and V 0 bases, and 6 bases lay outside the gene matches. The CDR3 has 14 residues. The CDR3 coding sequence is TGTGCCAGCAGTTACTCCGAGGGGGCTGGCGGCTACACCTTC. Amino acids: CASSYSEGAGGYTF.

This clone appeared once. This chain links TRBV7-9 with TRBJ1-4, with 7 bases identical to TRBD1. There are 14 residues in the CDR3. Looked up from germline, CDR1 is SEHNR and CDR2 is FQNEAQ (reference sequence). V trimming: 4 bases; J trimming: 8 bases; junction bases outside the gene matches: 7. The CDR3 is CASSYRQGAEKLFF. The CDR3 bases are TGTGCCAGCAGCTACAGACAGGGAGCGGAAAAACTGTTTTTT.

This chain uses TRBV9 with TRBJ1-3, with TRBD1 matching 8 bases. V lost 3 bases, J lost 2 bases, and 4 bases stayed unmatched. The CDR3 contains 15 residues. Germline V gene lookup returns CDR1 SGDLS and CDR2 YYNGEE. The CDR3 reads CASSARTGPGNTIYF. For the CDR3, the DNA is TGTGCCAGCAGCGCCAGGACAGGGCCTGGAAACACCATATATTTT. Together with reference TRBV9 and TRBJ1-3, the CDR3 gives the full variable domain: DSGVTQTPKHLITATGQRVTLRCSPRSGDLSVYWYQQSLDQGLQFLIQYYNGEERAKGNILERFSAQQFPDLHSELNLSSLELGDSALYFCASSARTGPGNTIYFGEGSWLTVV.

This chain links TRBV15 with TRBJ2-7; TRBD2 aligns across 8 bases. The germline CDR1 and CDR2 sequences are LNHNV and YYDKDF (reference sequence). The CDR3 extends over 17 amino acids. V was clipped by 3 bases and J by 3 bases; unmatched bases: 13. In nucleotides, the CDR3 is TGTGCCACCAGCAGCCCTCCGGTGCATCGGGGGGGCTACGAGCAGTACTTC. Translation gives CATSSPPVHRGGYEQYF.

The rearrangement uses TRBV7-9 and TRBJ1-1; D gene unclear. The CDR3 is 13 residues long. Germline values: CDR1 SEHNR, CDR2 FQNEAQ (reference sequence). V was shortened by 1 base and J by 4 bases, with 7 bases between the two germline ends. The CDR3 nucleotides are TGTGCCAGCAGCTTAGGAGAGTTCACTGAAGCTTTCTTT. Translation gives CASSLGEFTEAFF.

This chain connects TRBV7-3 to TRBJ2-7; D call uncertain. CDR3 length equals 18 residues. Trimming removed 0 bases at V and 0 bases at J, with 18 bases between. Per the germline V gene, CDR1 is SGHTA and CDR2 is FQGTGA. The CDR3 protein is CASSLTLSGSPPSYEQYF. CDR3 in DNA: TGTGCCAGCAGCTTAACGTTATCGGGCTCACCGCCCTCCTACGAGCAGTACTTC.

This rearrangement joins TRBV15 to TRBJ2-1, with unresolved D. The CDR3 loop spans 16 amino acids. The V end lost 3 bases, the J end lost 1 base, and 13 bases lay between the germline ends. Germline CDR1 reads LNHNV; CDR2 reads YYDKDF (reference sequence). The CDR3 loop is CATSSGVLGSYNEQFF. The CDR3 DNA reads TGTGCCACCAGCAGCGGTGTTCTGGGGTCCTACAATGAGCAGTTCTTC.